These 29 T cell receptor beta chains came from one sample sequenced in a study of molecular identifiers for immune sequencing clone quantification. One entry per CDR3 protein results from TCRdb running MiXCR on the PCR reads. The top ten clones hold approximately 3.8% of a sample with about 100,000 distinct CDR3 sequences, 36% of them seen once. Material for sequencing was naive CD8+ T cells from blood, with Jurkat cell RNA spiked in. As to subset: FACS-sorted CD8+CD4-CCR7+CD45RA+ naive T cells. These receptors were collected from a human donor in good health. Some libraries in this study had Jurkat cell RNA spiked in.

This clonotype was detected a few times. V and J are TRBV6-6 and TRBJ2-3, with 13 bases identical to TRBD2. Germline V gene sequence: CDR1 MNHNY, CDR2 SVGAGI (reference sequence). CDR3 length: 20 amino acids. Unmatched junction bases numbered 16, after V lost 4 bases and J lost 3 bases. For the CDR3, the DNA is TGTGCCAGCAGTTGGCCCGACGGGACTAGCGGGGAGTGGGGTACAGATACGCAGTATTTT. Translating it yields CASSWPDGTSGEWGTDTQYF.

Remarks on this clonotype: The junction departs from the called germline gene at one end, perhaps through a read error. The rearrangement links TRBV11-2 to TRBJ2-5; 7 bases agree with TRBD1. The CDR3 is 16 residues long. Germline-derived CDR1 and CDR2 are SGHAT and FQNNGV. CDR3 residues: CASSPWDGQEQETQSF. The CDR3 DNA reads TGTGCCAGCAGCCCGTGGGATGGACAGGAACAAGAGACCCAGTCCTTC.

This clonotype appeared a single time. This chain uses TRBV4-2 with TRBJ2-2; D is undetermined. This CDR3 comprises 15 residues. Germline V lookup: CDR1 LGHNA, CDR2 YNFKEQ. V lost 0 bases to trimming and J lost 7 bases, with 12 bases between them. The CDR3 sequence: CASSQDTEGIGELFF. The DNA for the CDR3 is TGTGCCAGCAGCCAAGACACGGAAGGCATCGGGGAGCTGTTTTTT.

To note about this clonotype: Its ends do not fully match the called genes, so a read error is possible. The chain employs TRBV7-8 and TRBJ2-3; 11 bases agree with TRBD2. The CDR3 spans 17 residues. Germline assignment: CDR1 SGHVS and CDR2 FQNEAQ. Here the CDR3 DNA reads TGTGCCAGCAGCGTAGCCATACTAGCGGGGGTCACAGATACGCAGTATTTT. Its protein is CASSVAILAGVTDTQYF.

This clonotype was seen repeatedly, ten times or more. The chain couples TRBV29-1 to TRBJ2-7; possibly TRBD1 or TRBD2 for D (5 bases each). Germline lookup yields CDR1 SQVTM and CDR2 ANQGSEA. The V end lost 5 bases, the J end lost 6 bases, and 17 bases lay between the germline ends. The CDR3 is 13 residues long. The CDR3 nucleotides read TGCAGCGTTAAAGGGGACCCGGGGCCCGAGCAGTACTTC. Translating gives CSVKGDPGPEQYF.

The chain joins TRBV13 to TRBJ2-5; 7 bases are shared with TRBD2. V dropped 5 bases and J dropped 6; count of bases not matched to a gene: 12. CDR3 length: 15 amino acids. The germline gives CDR1 PRHDT, CDR2 FYEKMQ (reference sequence). The CDR3 bases are TGTGCCAGCAGCCCCCACGGGGGGAGAGGGAAGACCCAGTACTTC. Translated: CASSPHGGRGKTQYF.

This clonotype was seen ten or more times. The chain is built from TRBV4-1 and TRBJ2-3; no clear D. V gave up 2 bases and J gave up 7 bases, with 13 bases separating them. Germline V gives CDR1 MGHRA, CDR2 YSYEKL. The length of the CDR3 is 14 residues. CDR3 DNA sequence: TGCGCCAGCAGCCAACCCTACGTGATGTATACGCAGTATTTT. Translated, it gives CASSQPYVMYTQYF.

This clonotype appeared once. Just one base apart from a much larger clone, this may be a read error. The genes are TRBV10-3 and TRBJ2-3, with D tentatively TRBD1 or TRBD2 (5 bases each). CDR1 and CDR2 from the germline V gene are ENHRY and SYGVKD. Deletions cut 8 bases from V and 2 bases from J, with 11 bases between. This CDR3 is 13 amino acids long. In nucleotides, the CDR3 is TGTGCCATCGATTCGGGGACCACAGATACGCAGTATTTT. Encoded protein: CAIDSGTTDTQYF.

Comment on this clonotype: At one end the junction does not follow the germline gene, possibly because of a read error. The chain employs TRBV20-1 and TRBJ1-5, with 9 bases fitting TRBD1. CDR3 length: 15 amino acids. Germline V gives CDR1 DFQATT, CDR2 SNEGSKA (reference sequence). This CDR3 reads CSARQQGAGHQPQQF. For the CDR3, the DNA is TGCAGTGCTAGACAACAGGGGGCCGGCCATCAGCCCCAGCAATTT.

In the case of this clonotype: Given a much more abundant clone one base away, this may be a read error. Because the CDR3 is missing its conserved closing phenylalanine or tryptophan, this is likely a read error. This chain joins TRBV28 and TRBJ2-3; weak D call: TRBD1 (6 bases). CDR1 and CDR2 from the germline V gene are MDHEN and SYDVKM. This CDR3 has 13 residues. V was shortened by 3 bases and J by 4 bases, with 8 bases between the two germline ends. CDR3 in amino acids: CASSFRGSDTQYI. The CDR3 DNA reads as TGTGCCAGCAGTTTCAGGGGTTCAGATACGCAGTATATT.

This clonotype was recorded at least ten times. One end of the junction is discordant with germline, which a read error may explain. The rearrangement links TRBV5-6 to TRBJ2-7, with D unclear. Germline V gene sequence: CDR1 SGHDT, CDR2 YYEEEE. This CDR3 comprises 13 residues. CDR3: CASSLTEAYEQYF. CDR3 bases: TGCGCCAGCAGCTTGACTGAAGCCTACGAGCAGTACTTC.

The chain combines TRBV28 with TRBJ2-3; TRBD2 matches at 10 bases. CDR1 MDHEN and CDR2 SYDVKM come from the germline V gene. With 8 bases clipped from V and 6 bases from J, the junction kept 14 bases outside the gene matches. CDR3 length equals 16 residues. The CDR3 protein is CASLPVGLAIADTQYF. The CDR3 bases are TGTGCCAGCCTCCCGGTGGGACTAGCGATTGCGGATACGCAGTATTTT.

J is TRBJ2-7 and V is TRBV28; 12 nucleotides align to TRBD2. This CDR3 contains 17 residues. Germline-derived CDR1 and CDR2 are MDHEN and SYDVKM. The ends lost 7 bases at V and 3 bases at J; junction bases unmatched: 13. CDR3: CASISTSGSSSFYEQYF. The CDR3, as DNA: TGTGCCAGCATTTCGACTAGCGGGAGTTCCTCCTTCTACGAGCAGTACTTC.

CDR3 in amino acids: CASSPNNYGYTF. In DNA, the CDR3 is TGTGCCAGCAGCCCGAATAACTATGGCTACACCTTC. The genes are TRBV27 and TRBJ1-2; D call uncertain. Trimming pared 6 bases from V and 1 base from J, leaving 6 bases between. Germline lookup yields CDR1 MNHEY and CDR2 SMNVEV (reference sequence). The CDR3 spans 12 residues.

The chain uses TRBV12-3 or TRBV12-4 and TRBJ2-3; 9 bases agree with TRBD2. V shed 7 bases and J 2 bases; nucleotides not matched to a gene: 7. The CDR3 length is 15 residues. DNA for the CDR3: TGTGCCAGCACCCCTGGACTAGCGTACACAGATACGCAGTATTTT. Translation gives CASTPGLAYTDTQYF.

In its sample, this clonotype was seen once. The V call is TRBV20-1, the J call TRBJ2-7; the match to TRBD1 covers 7 bases. This CDR3 is built from 15 residues. Trimming at V came to 7 bases and at J to 7 bases, leaving 19 bases not matched to a gene. The germline V gene encodes CDR1 DFQATT and CDR2 SNEGSKA (reference sequence). CDR3: CSDSDQRTGLLEQYF. The CDR3 DNA reads as TGCAGTGATAGTGATCAAAGGACAGGCCTGTTAGAGCAGTACTTC.

Only a few counts were recorded for this clonotype. The gene calls are TRBV12-3 or TRBV12-4 and TRBJ2-1; D is possibly TRBD2 (5 bases). Trimming removed 11 bases from V and 7 bases from J, with 15 bases in between. CDR3 size: 12 residues. CDR3 residues: CAGGTDGNEQFF. The CDR3, as DNA: TGTGCCGGAGGAACAGATGGTAATGAGCAGTTCTTC.

This clonotype showed up many times. V usage is TRBV7-8 and J usage is TRBJ1-1; D is perhaps TRBD1 (5 bases). CDR1 is SGHVS and CDR2 is FQNEAQ in the germline V gene. CDR3 length equals 14 residues. Trimming removed 5 bases at V and 0 bases at J, with 10 bases between. The DNA for the CDR3 is TGTGCCAGCAGCCCGACAGAGATGAACACTGAAGCTTTCTTT. It is translated as CASSPTEMNTEAFF.

A note on this clonotype: The final CDR3 position lacks the conserved phenylalanine or tryptophan, pointing to a likely read error. It is unclear where the CDR3 begins or ends on the DNA, so no DNA is shown, and the CDR3 is as TCRdb lists it. Here the CDR3 reads CASRASGASEQSL. The chain joins TRBV4-3 to TRBJ2-7; no check of the table's D call, TRBD1, against the DNA was made. The CDR3 has 13 residues if both end residues are counted. Germline values: CDR1 LGHNA, CDR2 YSLEER.

This clonotype was detected ten times or more. The chain recombines TRBV2 with TRBJ1-5; D unresolved. There are 13 residues in the CDR3. Per the germline V gene, CDR1 is SNHLY and CDR2 is FYNNEI. Between the trimmed V and J ends, which lost 7 bases and 6 bases, there was a span of 13 bases. DNA for the CDR3: TGTGCCAGCACCGTGGGCAGAATTCAGCCCCAGCATTTT. Residues: CASTVGRIQPQHF.

The V call is TRBV3-1, the J call TRBJ2-7; TRBD1 agrees at 8 bases. Trimming cost V 4 bases and J 2 bases; bases outside gene matches: 10. The CDR3 consists of 16 residues. The V gene's germline CDR1 is LGHDT and CDR2 YNNKEL (reference sequence). The chain's CDR3 is CASSPDRGQLPYEQYF. CDR3 in DNA: TGTGCCAGCAGCCCAGACAGGGGACAGCTGCCCTACGAGCAGTACTTC.

Of note for this clonotype: Compared with germline, one end of the junction differs, possibly owing to a read error. The J gene is TRBJ2-3, the V gene TRBV9; D gene unclear. Germline CDR1 reads SGDLS; CDR2 reads YYNGEE. CDR3 length equals 16 residues. The chain's CDR3 is CASSVEWADSTDTQCF. As DNA, the CDR3 is TGTGCCAGCAGCGTAGAGTGGGCGGATAGCACAGATACGCAGTGTTTT.

As to this clonotype: Relative to the germline gene, one junction end is altered; a read error may explain this. The chain couples TRBV6-1 to TRBJ1-5, with D unresolved. The CDR3 loop spans 15 amino acids. Germline V CDR1 and CDR2: MNHNS, SASEGT. The CDR3 loop is CASSEFTDSNQPQHF. The DNA of the CDR3 is TGCGCCAGCAGTGAATTTACGGATAGCAATCAGCCCCAGCATTTT.

The V call is TRBV6-2 or TRBV6-3, the J call TRBJ2-7; D tentatively fits TRBD1 or TRBD2 (5 bases each). This CDR3 spans 14 amino acids. Germline V lookup: CDR1 MNHEY, CDR2 SVGEGT. Trimming pared 8 bases from V and 2 bases from J, leaving 16 bases between. DNA of the CDR3: TGTGCCAGCGGCCCGGGACGGGTGACCTACGAGCAGTACTTC. Amino acid sequence: CASGPGRVTYEQYF.

This chain uses TRBV19 with TRBJ1-1, with D hard to call. V was cut by 5 bases and J by 6 bases, with 16 bases left in between. The CDR3 has 14 residues. Germline loops: CDR1 LNHDA, CDR2 SQIVND (reference sequence). CDR3 protein: CASSEILKVAEAFF. The CDR3 DNA reads as TGTGCCAGTAGTGAGATTTTGAAAGTCGCTGAAGCTTTCTTT.

Note on this clonotype: The missing conserved phenylalanine or tryptophan at the end of this CDR3 makes a read error likely. The chain uses TRBV6-2 or TRBV6-3 and TRBJ2-1; tentatively, D is TRBD2 (6 bases). The length of the CDR3 is 14 residues. CDR1 and CDR2 (germline): MNHEY, SVGEGT. Trimming left V 6 bases short and J 6 bases short, with 15 bases between. The CDR3 protein is CASSKGLRGNEQFL. In DNA form, the CDR3 reads TGTGCCAGCAGCAAGGGACTGCGGGGCAATGAGCAGTTCCTC.

This clonotype was counted between two and nine times. Compared with germline, one end of the junction differs, possibly owing to a read error. CDR3 sequence: CASSLGGQPLIGNF. The CDR3 DNA sequence: TGTGCCAGCAGCTTAGGGGGACAGCCTCTTATCGGAAACTTC. The V and J genes are TRBV7-9 and TRBJ2-7; 7 bases line up with TRBD1. There are 14 residues in the CDR3. Germline V gene data show CDR1 as SEHNR and CDR2 as FQNEAQ (reference sequence). The variable domain in full, with the rest retrieved from reference TRBV7-9 and TRBJ2-7, is DTGVSQNPRHKITKRGQNVTFRCDPISEHNRLYWYRQTLGQGPEFLTYFQNEAQLEKSRLLSDRFSAERPKGSFSTLEIQRTEQGDSAMYLCASSLGGQPLIGNFGPGTRLTVT.

As for this clonotype: Because the CDR3 is missing its conserved closing phenylalanine or tryptophan, this is likely a read error. The rearrangement uses TRBV6-2 or TRBV6-3 and TRBJ1-1, with D unclear. V was cut by 2 bases and J by 0 bases, with 16 bases left in between. The CDR3 totals 17 residues. Germline V gene sequence: CDR1 MNHEY, CDR2 SVGEGT. Here the CDR3 reads CASSYGLYTDMNTEAFS. CDR3 in DNA: TGTGCCAGCAGTTACGGTCTCTATACTGACATGAACACTGAAGCTTTCTCT.

This clonotype was seen a few times. This chain connects TRBV18 to TRBJ2-2; a possible D gene is TRBD1 (5 bases). V lost 10 bases to trimming and J lost 1 base, with 10 bases between them. The CDR3 covers 13 residues. Germline lookup yields CDR1 KGHSH and CDR2 LQKENI. This CDR3 is CANVGLNTGELFF. The CDR3 DNA sequence: TGTGCCAATGTGGGGCTGAACACCGGGGAGCTGTTTTTT.